Each of the 14 T cell receptor beta chains below was sequenced from the same sample in a study of OX40 agonist ivuxolimab in advanced cancers. Data came from immunoSEQ multiplex PCR; TCRdb stores just in-frame clones and leaves some out. The profile shows about 67,000 clones, roughly 85% of them singletons. Sequenced material: CD4+ or CD8+ T cells sorted from blood, taken in a trial of the OX40 agonist ivuxolimab. These receptors originate from an adult with an advanced solid tumor such as melanoma, head and neck, liver or kidney cancer.

The rearrangement uses TRBV5-1 and TRBJ2-5; 11 bases match TRBD2. The germline V gene encodes CDR1 SGHRS and CDR2 YFSETQ. The length of the CDR3 is 16 residues. After removal of 6 bases from V and 2 bases from J, the junction contained 9 bases not matched to a gene. The CDR3 nucleotides are TGCGCCAGCACCACCATAGCGGGAGGGCCTCAAGAGACCCAGTACTTC. Its translation: CASTTIAGGPQETQYF. Supplemented by reference TRBV5-1 and TRBJ2-5, the full variable domain reads KAGVTQTPRYLIKTRGQQVTLSCSPISGHRSVSWYQQTPGQGLQFLFEYFSETQRNKGNFPGRFSGRQFSNSRSEMNVSTLELGDSALYLCASTTIAGGPQETQYFGPGTRLLVL.

The gene calls are TRBV29-1 and TRBJ2-5; 8 positions agree with TRBD1. The CDR3 has 14 amino acids. V lost 5 bases to trimming and J lost 4 bases; unmatched junction nucleotides: 9. From germline, CDR1 is SQVTM and CDR2 ANQGSEA. CDR3 sequence (DNA): TGCAGCGTTTTCCAGACAGGGGTAACAGAGACCCAGTACTTC. Translating it yields CSVFQTGVTETQYF.

The chain has TRBV19 and TRBJ2-5; TRBD1 is a possible D gene (7 bases). V lost 6 bases to trimming and J lost 5 bases, with 19 bases between them. The CDR3 is 15 amino acids. Germline assignment: CDR1 LNHDA and CDR2 SQIVND (reference sequence). The CDR3 coding sequence is TGTGCCAGTAGCTGGGGAGGACAGGCAAGGGAGACCCAGTACTTC. This sequence encodes CASSWGGQARETQYF.

This CDR3 is CASSSTSRVQHGYTF. The CDR3 coding sequence is TGTGCCAGCAGCTCCACCTCCAGGGTCCAGCATGGCTACACCTTC. This chain links TRBV7-9 with TRBJ1-2; possibly TRBD1 for D (5 bases). There are 15 residues in the CDR3. CDR1 is SEHNR and CDR2 is FQNEAQ in the germline V gene (reference sequence). The V end lost 4 bases, the J end lost 6 bases, and 18 bases lay between the germline ends.

Only one count was recorded for this clone. V is TRBV4-1 and J is TRBJ1-2; D uncertain. Deletions cut 0 bases from V and 1 base from J, with 9 bases between. The CDR3 loop spans 15 amino acids. Germline CDR1 reads MGHRA; CDR2 reads YSYEKL. CDR3: CASSQESGLNYGYTF. The CDR3 DNA is TGCGCCAGCAGCCAAGAGTCAGGCCTTAACTATGGCTACACCTTC.

The V call is TRBV6-6, the J call TRBJ2-1; 9 positions match TRBD2. The CDR3 is made up of 14 amino acids. V lost 7 bases to trimming and J lost 6 bases; unmatched junction nucleotides: 7. The germline CDR1 and CDR2 sequences are MNHNY and SVGAGI (reference sequence). CDR3 residues: CASTRSGGSNEQFF. The DNA of the CDR3 is TGTGCCAGCACCCGTAGCGGGGGAAGCAATGAGCAGTTCTTC.

This clone was seen only a few times. This chain connects TRBV19 to TRBJ2-6; D uncertain. V was shortened by 9 bases and J by 0 bases, with 6 bases between the two germline ends. CDR1 is LNHDA and CDR2 is SQIVND in the germline V gene (reference sequence). The CDR3 loop spans 13 amino acids. The CDR3 bases are TGTGCCAGCACCAACTCTGGGGCCAACGTCCTGACTTTC. It is translated as CASTNSGANVLTF.

The chain uses TRBV7-9 and TRBJ2-1; tentative D call: TRBD2 (5 bases). This CDR3 has 11 residues. V lost 8 bases, J lost 15 bases, and 17 bases lay in between. Germline assignment: CDR1 SEHNR and CDR2 FQNEAQ (reference sequence). The CDR3 here is CASSNRDLGFF. CDR3 DNA: TGTGCCAGCTCAAACCGGGATTTGGGGTTCTTC.

The chain is built from TRBV10-2 and TRBJ1-5; 10 positions agree with TRBD1. Germline V gives CDR1 WSHSY, CDR2 SAAADI. The CDR3 has 19 residues. J gave up 0 bases and V 0 bases, and 8 bases lay outside the gene matches. The CDR3 nucleotides read TGCGCCAGCAGTGAGTCGAAGGGGACAGGGGCCATTAGCAATCAGCCCCAGCATTTT. Encoded protein: CASSESKGTGAISNQPQHF.

V and J are TRBV19 and TRBJ1-1; 9 bases line up with TRBD1. Per germline, CDR1 LNHDA and CDR2 SQIVND (reference sequence). This CDR3 has 15 residues. V was pared by 5 bases and J by 4 bases, with 8 bases of the junction left unmatched. The CDR3 here is CASSPPGQGGTEAFF. DNA for the CDR3: TGTGCCAGTAGTCCTCCGGGACAGGGAGGCACTGAAGCTTTCTTT.

This chain uses TRBV6-5 with TRBJ1-3; D is ambiguous. CDR1 is MNHEY, CDR2 SVGAGI, per germline. Between the trimmed V and J ends, which lost 2 bases and 4 bases, there was a span of 15 bases. The CDR3 runs to 16 residues. DNA of the CDR3: TGTGCCAGCAGTTACACAGTGGGGTTCGGCGGAAACACCATATATTTT. Its translation is CASSYTVGFGGNTIYF.

This chain uses TRBV5-1 with TRBJ2-6; D is undetermined. Trimming took 0 bases from V and 2 from J, leaving 12 bases between them. The CDR3 extends over 17 amino acids. Germline lookup yields CDR1 SGHRS and CDR2 YFSETQ. This CDR3 is CASSLVGVATGANVLTF. The CDR3 region has the DNA TGCGCCAGCAGCTTGGTGGGTGTGGCAACTGGGGCCAACGTCCTGACTTTC. The full variable domain, completed using reference TRBV5-1 and TRBJ2-6, is KAGVTQTPRYLIKTRGQQVTLSCSPISGHRSVSWYQQTPGQGLQFLFEYFSETQRNKGNFPGRFSGRQFSNSRSEMNVSTLELGDSALYLCASSLVGVATGANVLTFGAGSRLTVL.

This clone was found once. This chain connects TRBV2 to TRBJ1-6; D ambiguous. Germline V gene lookup returns CDR1 SNHLY and CDR2 FYNNEI. Trimming removed 2 bases from V and 6 bases from J, with 5 bases in between. The CDR3 sequence is 13 residues long. CDR3 nucleotide sequence: TGTGCCAGCAGTGAACGGTTTAATTCACCCCTCCACTTT. The encoded protein is CASSERFNSPLHF.

The table lists this clone with a few counts. This rearrangement joins TRBV28 to TRBJ1-2; D perhaps matches TRBD1 (6 bases). V lost 6 bases, J lost 10 bases, and 21 bases lay in between. In germline, CDR1 is MDHEN, CDR2 SYDVKM. This CDR3 is 14 amino acids long. CDR3 bases: TGTGCCAGCAGCCCCTCTACAGGGCCGCACCCCTACACCTTC. The encoded protein is CASSPSTGPHPYTF.